These T cell receptor beta chains were read from a single sample in a study of T cell repertoires in cytomegalovirus infection. Their antigens are not known. TCRdb redid the calling of the reads with MiXCR, one entry per CDR3 protein. The sample holds some 500,000 distinct CDR3 sequences; around 35% are singletons and the top ten take roughly a sixth. Specimen: cultured PBMCs, collected from culture after CMV antigen stimulation. The receptors were gathered from a human donor in good health (CMV status not recorded). Some clones in this sample may be carry-over from other donors' samples. The CDR3 runs from the conserved cysteine through the conserved F or W. Part of the rows lack a size; the others show once, few, many or a class for expanded clones.

size: many; V: TRBV7-2; CDR3: CASSLGQVSYNEQFF
size: -; V: TRBV19; CDR3: CASRDLGGYNQPQHF
size: few; V: TRBV6-2/TRBV6-3; CDR3: CASNLKEATEAFF
size: -; V: TRBV9; CDR3: CDSSVGAASNTGELFF
size: -; V: TRBV7-9; CDR3: CASSSTAQGYGYTF
size: -; V: TRBV28; CDR3: CASSLPGGLHQPQHF
size: few; V: TRBV6-2/TRBV6-3; CDR3: CASSPPGTVETQYF
size: few; V: TRBV5-4; CDR3: CASSQGLAGGRGEQFF
size: -; V: TRBV28; CDR3: CASTGQGANEQYF
size: -; V: TRBV14; CDR3: CASSQDQGIGELFF
size: few; V: TRBV4-2; CDR3: CASSHRTDYEQYF
size: -; V: TRBV7-2; CDR3: CASILGRGWETQYF
size: -; V: TRBV15; CDR3: CATSRDLPPNTGELFF
size: -; V: TRBV6-4; CDR3: CASSDGRSNEQFF
size: -; V: TRBV7-2; CDR3: CASSLDVTGVFIAKNIQYF
size: -; V: TRBV6-2/TRBV6-3; CDR3: CASSYSIGGTQANTGELFF
size: -; V: TRBV7-8; CDR3: CASSSLAGGYNEQFF
size: -; V: TRBV12-3/TRBV12-4; CDR3: CASSRMDREFSPPEQFF
size: -; V: TRBV27; CDR3: CASSLWGDGNTEAFF
size: -; V: TRBV7-2; CDR3: CASSLRDRGRGNEKLFF
size: few; V: TRBV28; CDR3: CASSSVGPETQYF